Listed here is a single T cell receptor (beta chain). Trimming removed 6 bases at V and 0 bases at J, with 11 bases between. There are 15 residues in the CDR3. Random hexamers primed reverse transcription of about 0.45 to 1 ug RNA. Amplification of TCR beta CDR3 across 54 Vbeta and 13 Jbeta was performed with immunoSEQ multiplex PCR. TCRdb fed the immunoSEQ multiplex PCR reads into MiXCR, producing one record per CDR3 protein. The sample records hundreds of thousands of distinct CDR3 sequences, about 95% being singletons. TEMRA cells were FACS-enriched and CD8+ and CD4+ T cells negatively isolated. These data belong to a study of CD8 T cells in Susac syndrome.

J is TRBJ2-2 and V is TRBV12-3 or TRBV12-4, with TRBD2 as a possible D gene (5 bases). Material: CD4+ T cells from PBMCs. The receptor's source is a human donor with multiple sclerosis. CDR3 residues: CASRRRQANTGELFF. Here the CDR3 DNA reads TGTGCCAGCAGGAGGAGGCAAGCGAACACCGGGGAGCTGTTTTTT.